The rows below give T cell receptor beta chains drawn from one sample of a study of Graves' ophthalmopathy and Graves' hyperthyroidism. TCRdb reprocessed the multiplex PCR reads with MiXCR, giving one entry per CDR3 protein. The sample lists about 180,000 distinct CDR3 sequences, 30% to 45% occurring once. What was sequenced was peripheral blood. These receptor sequences come from a woman aged 40 to 49 with Graves' ophthalmopathy. Each CDR3 is given with its conserved first and last residue. Fields, in order: CDR3 DNA, CDR3 protein, D gene, V gene, J gene, clone size. A D gene is named only where the DNA matches it firmly. Size is omitted from some rows. Given values are once, few, many or a class for expanded clones.

cdr3_nt: TGTGCCAGCAGCCCGGGACAGGGTGTATACGAGCAGTACTTC
cdr3_aa: CASSPGQGVYEQYF
d_call: TRBD1
v_call: TRBV6-5
j_call: TRBJ2-7
clone_size: many

cdr3_nt: TGTGCCAGCAGTTATCCCGGAATGGGGGGCGGCAATCAGCCCCAGCATTTT
cdr3_aa: CASSYPGMGGGNQPQHF
d_call: -
v_call: TRBV6-2/TRBV6-3
j_call: TRBJ1-5
clone_size: -

cdr3_nt: TGTGCCAGCAGGGTAGCGGGAGGGCCAAACGAGCAGTACTTC
cdr3_aa: CASRVAGGPNEQYF
d_call: TRBD2
v_call: TRBV6-1
j_call: TRBJ2-7
clone_size: -

cdr3_nt: TGTGCCAGTAGTACCGACAGGGGGCTTACTGAAGCTTTCTTT
cdr3_aa: CASSTDRGLTEAFF
d_call: TRBD1
v_call: TRBV19
j_call: TRBJ1-1
clone_size: many

cdr3_nt: TGTGCCAGCAGCCGACTAGCGGAGTACTACGAGCAGTACTTC
cdr3_aa: CASSRLAEYYEQYF
d_call: TRBD2
v_call: TRBV6-2/TRBV6-3
j_call: TRBJ2-7
clone_size: -

cdr3_nt: TGTGCCAGCAGTGGGCCTCTAGCGGGAGGGCCATACGAGCAGTACTTC
cdr3_aa: CASSGPLAGGPYEQYF
d_call: TRBD2
v_call: TRBV2
j_call: TRBJ2-7
clone_size: few

cdr3_nt: TGTGCCAGCAGCGAAATCCGGGAATCTGGAAACACCATATATTTT
cdr3_aa: CASSEIRESGNTIYF
d_call: -
v_call: TRBV7-9
j_call: TRBJ1-3
clone_size: many

cdr3_nt: TGTGCCAGCAGTTACTCGACTCAGGCAAGATATGGCTACACCTTC
cdr3_aa: CASSYSTQARYGYTF
d_call: -
v_call: TRBV6-2/TRBV6-3
j_call: TRBJ1-2
clone_size: -

cdr3_nt: TGTGCCAGCAGCCCAAAGGGGTCCTGGGCCATGAACACTGAAGCTTTCTTT
cdr3_aa: CASSPKGSWAMNTEAFF
d_call: -
v_call: TRBV7-8
j_call: TRBJ1-1
clone_size: many

cdr3_nt: TGTGCCAGCAGTCGACAGGGGATCATGAACACTGAAGCTTTCTTT
cdr3_aa: CASSRQGIMNTEAFF
d_call: TRBD1
v_call: TRBV6-2/TRBV6-3
j_call: TRBJ1-1
clone_size: few

cdr3_nt: TGTGCCAGCAGTCCTCTAAACTATGGCTACACCTTC
cdr3_aa: CASSPLNYGYTF
d_call: -
v_call: TRBV12-3/TRBV12-4
j_call: TRBJ1-2
clone_size: many

cdr3_nt: TGCAGCGTTGCCTCCAGGAACACTGAAGCTTTCTTT
cdr3_aa: CSVASRNTEAFF
d_call: -
v_call: TRBV29-1
j_call: TRBJ1-1
clone_size: many

cdr3_nt: TGTGCCATCAGTGAGGGGAGAAACACTGAAGCTTTCTTT
cdr3_aa: CAISEGRNTEAFF
d_call: -
v_call: TRBV10-3
j_call: TRBJ1-1
clone_size: many

cdr3_nt: TGTGCCATCAGCCCGGACAGGGGGGGTCAGCCCCAGCATTTT
cdr3_aa: CAISPDRGGQPQHF
d_call: TRBD1
v_call: TRBV10-3
j_call: TRBJ1-5
clone_size: many

cdr3_nt: TGTGCCAGCAGTTTATGGGCTCTATCTAGCACAGATACGCAGTATTTT
cdr3_aa: CASSLWALSSTDTQYF
d_call: -
v_call: TRBV28
j_call: TRBJ2-3
clone_size: -

cdr3_nt: TGTGCCAGCAGTGAAAGGAATCCGGGACAGGGGGCGGGCTACACCTTC
cdr3_aa: CASSERNPGQGAGYTF
d_call: TRBD1
v_call: TRBV6-1
j_call: TRBJ1-2
clone_size: -

cdr3_nt: TGTGCCAGTAGCCCTGTAGGTTACTCCTACGAGCAGTACTTC
cdr3_aa: CASSPVGYSYEQYF
d_call: -
v_call: TRBV19
j_call: TRBJ2-7
clone_size: -

cdr3_nt: TGCGCCAGCAGCCAAGATTTATGGGGTCAGCCCCAGCATTTT
cdr3_aa: CASSQDLWGQPQHF
d_call: -
v_call: TRBV4-3
j_call: TRBJ1-5
clone_size: -

cdr3_nt: TGCAGCGTTGAATCAGGGATCGCATATGGCTACACCTTC
cdr3_aa: CSVESGIAYGYTF
d_call: -
v_call: TRBV29-1
j_call: TRBJ1-2
clone_size: many

cdr3_nt: TGTGCCACCAGCGATGGACAGAAGTCCTACGAGCAGTACTTC
cdr3_aa: CATSDGQKSYEQYF
d_call: -
v_call: TRBV15
j_call: TRBJ2-7
clone_size: -

cdr3_nt: TGTGCCAGCAGCCCGTACATCCAACCCCATGGCTACACCTTC
cdr3_aa: CASSPYIQPHGYTF
d_call: -
v_call: TRBV7-2
j_call: TRBJ1-2
clone_size: many

cdr3_nt: TGTGCCAGCAGGCTAGAGGGGGGGTATAATTCACCCCTCCACTTT
cdr3_aa: CASRLEGGYNSPLHF
d_call: -
v_call: TRBV6-1
j_call: TRBJ1-6
clone_size: -

cdr3_nt: TGTGCCAGCAGTTTTTTGCCAGGGGACCAAGAGACCCAGTACTTC
cdr3_aa: CASSFLPGDQETQYF
d_call: -
v_call: TRBV12-3/TRBV12-4
j_call: TRBJ2-5
clone_size: few

cdr3_nt: TGTGCCAGCGGAGACGGGACAGGGGACACTGAAGCTTTCTTT
cdr3_aa: CASGDGTGDTEAFF
d_call: TRBD1
v_call: TRBV6-1
j_call: TRBJ1-1
clone_size: -

cdr3_nt: TGTGCCAGCAGTACCCGGGACAGGCAAGAGACCCAGTACTTC
cdr3_aa: CASSTRDRQETQYF
d_call: TRBD1
v_call: TRBV6-5
j_call: TRBJ2-5
clone_size: many

cdr3_nt: TGTGCCATCAGTGATCGACCAAGCAATCAGCCCCAGCATTTT
cdr3_aa: CAISDRPSNQPQHF
d_call: -
v_call: TRBV10-3
j_call: TRBJ1-5
clone_size: many

cdr3_nt: TGTGCCAGCATCGGGACAGGGTTTCACGAGCAGTACTTC
cdr3_aa: CASIGTGFHEQYF
d_call: TRBD1
v_call: TRBV13
j_call: TRBJ2-7
clone_size: many

cdr3_nt: TGTGCCAGCAGAGACGGGACAGGGAGTGGAGAGACCCAGTACTTC
cdr3_aa: CASRDGTGSGETQYF
d_call: TRBD1
v_call: TRBV7-2
j_call: TRBJ2-5
clone_size: -

cdr3_nt: TGTGCCAGCAGGAAGGACGGGCTTAATGAAAAACTGTTTTTT
cdr3_aa: CASRKDGLNEKLFF
d_call: -
v_call: TRBV2
j_call: TRBJ1-4
clone_size: many

cdr3_nt: TGTGCCAGCAGGGGACAGCCCAGTACCGGGGAGCTGTTTTTT
cdr3_aa: CASRGQPSTGELFF
d_call: TRBD1
v_call: TRBV7-2
j_call: TRBJ2-2
clone_size: many

cdr3_nt: TGTGCCAGCACGAGGGGCGGGTACGAGCAGTACTTC
cdr3_aa: CASTRGGYEQYF
d_call: -
v_call: TRBV28
j_call: TRBJ2-7
clone_size: many

cdr3_nt: TGTGCCAGCAGCCCAGCCGGGACAGGAGGCACTGAAGCTTTCTTT
cdr3_aa: CASSPAGTGGTEAFF
d_call: TRBD1
v_call: TRBV6-2/TRBV6-3
j_call: TRBJ1-1
clone_size: once